Shown below are 21 T cell receptor beta chains from a single sample sequenced in a study of technical replicates of blood from several donors. Sequenced by immunoSEQ multiplex PCR; TCRdb stores in-frame clones only, minus some. The sample lists around 84,000 clones, over 85% occurring once. The sample consisted of T cells isolated from PBMCs. These receptors were collected from a human donor in good health.

A single count supports this clone. The V and J genes are TRBV5-4 and TRBJ1-1; D call uncertain. The CDR3 sequence is 13 residues long. Trimming took off 5 bases at V and 0 bases at J, with 8 bases between the two ends. CDR1 is SGHNT and CDR2 is YYREEE in the germline V gene (reference sequence). The CDR3 DNA reads TGTGCCAGCAGGGATACAGTGAACACTGAAGCTTTCTTT. Amino acids: CASRDTVNTEAFF.

The chain links TRBV19 to TRBJ2-1; D remains ambiguous. The germline V gene has CDR1 LNHDA and CDR2 SQIVND (reference sequence). The CDR3 runs 14 residues. Trimming shortened V by 8 bases and J by 8 bases, and 19 bases separated the two germline ends. CDR3 residues: CASSLAHPADEQFF. CDR3 DNA sequence: TGTGCCAGTTCACTGGCCCACCCGGCGGATGAGCAGTTCTTC.

This clone came up once. V is TRBV9 and J is TRBJ2-5, with unresolved D. The ends were cut back, 3 bases at V and 4 bases at J, with 16 bases in the middle. The CDR3 runs 15 residues. Germline-derived CDR1 and CDR2 are SGDLS and YYNGEE. CDR3 nucleotides: TGTGCCAGCAGCGAGAGTCCGACGGAGAGAGAGACCCAGTACTTC. Its translation: CASSESPTERETQYF.

The chain couples TRBV9 to TRBJ2-1; 11 nucleotides match TRBD2. The CDR3 sequence is 16 residues long. Germline values: CDR1 SGDLS, CDR2 YYNGEE. J was trimmed by 5 bases and V by 0 bases; bases with no gene match: 4. In nucleotides, the CDR3 is TGTGCCAGCAGCGTAGACCTAGCGGGGGGTCACAATGAGCAGTTCTTC. Translation: CASSVDLAGGHNEQFF.

The V gene is TRBV28, the J gene TRBJ1-1; the match to TRBD1 covers 8 bases. Germline CDR1 MDHEN, CDR2 SYDVKM. This CDR3 comprises 14 residues. The V and J ends lost 3 bases and 5 bases, in that order; junction bases with no gene match: 5. CDR3: CASSFQGAGTEAFF. The CDR3, as DNA: TGTGCCAGCAGTTTCCAGGGGGCAGGTACTGAAGCTTTCTTT.

This sequence joins TRBV5-1 and TRBJ2-1; the D gene is possibly TRBD2 (6 bases). The V end was cut by 4 bases, the J end by 9 bases, with 14 bases between. The germline V gene has CDR1 SGHRS and CDR2 YFSETQ. The CDR3 runs to 13 residues. DNA of the CDR3: TGCGCCAGCAGCAATAACGGGGGTACTGAGCAGTTCTTC. Translated: CASSNNGGTEQFF.

V is TRBV10-3 and J is TRBJ1-3; 7 positions agree with TRBD1. The germline CDR1 and CDR2 sequences are ENHRY and SYGVKD. The CDR3 is 13 amino acids. V trimming: 8 bases; J trimming: 7 bases; junction bases outside the gene matches: 8. The CDR3 protein is CAIFDRAINTIYF. DNA of the CDR3: TGTGCCATCTTCGACAGGGCGATCAACACCATATATTTT.

The V gene is TRBV19, the J gene TRBJ2-1, with a weak D call TRBD1 (6 bases). The germline V gene encodes CDR1 LNHDA and CDR2 SQIVND (reference sequence). The V end lost 3 bases, the J end lost 8 bases, and 17 bases lay between the germline ends. The CDR3 has 15 residues. CDR3 residues: CASSIRTGIRDEQFF. CDR3 nucleotides: TGTGCCAGTAGTATTCGAACAGGGATTCGCGATGAGCAGTTCTTC.

V is TRBV2 and J is TRBJ2-3; D is ambiguous. The CDR3 extends over 11 amino acids. V lost 4 bases and J lost 5, with 4 bases in between. Germline-derived CDR1 and CDR2 are SNHLY and FYNNEI. CDR3 sequence (DNA): TGTGCCAGCAGTGTATTAGATACGCAGTATTTT. This sequence encodes CASSVLDTQYF. The entire variable domain, with the rest obtained from reference TRBV2 and TRBJ2-3, is as follows: EPEVTQTPSHQVTQMGQEVILRCVPISNHLYFYWYRQILGQKVEFLVSFYNNEISEKSEIFDDQFSVERPDGSNFTLKIRSTKLEDSAMYFCASSVLDTQYFGPGTRLTVL.

The V gene is TRBV11-1, the J gene TRBJ1-2, with D unresolved. Trimming took off 5 bases at V and 5 bases at J, with 15 bases between the two ends. Germline lookup yields CDR1 SGHAT and CDR2 FQDESV (reference sequence). This CDR3 is built from 14 residues. CDR3 in DNA: TGTGCCAGCAGCCCGAGAGGGCGGTGGTATGGCTACACCTTC. Residues: CASSPRGRWYGYTF.

The chain recombines TRBV11-2 with TRBJ2-5; perhaps TRBD1 as D (5 bases). The CDR3 length is 16 residues. Germline assignment: CDR1 SGHAT and CDR2 FQNNGV. V was pared by 0 bases and J by 7 bases, with 18 bases between. CDR3 sequence reads: CASSLEWGRPPVTQYF. The CDR3 DNA reads as TGTGCCAGCAGCTTAGAGTGGGGCAGACCCCCGGTGACCCAGTACTTC.

This clone was seen a single time. The chain uses TRBV27 and TRBJ1-3; no clear D gene. CDR3 length: 16 residues. V lost 6 bases to trimming and J lost 0 bases, with 15 bases between them. Germline V CDR1 and CDR2: MNHEY, SMNVEV (reference sequence). CDR3 in DNA: TGTGCCAGCAGCCTGAATGGGGAGATCTCTGGAAACACCATATATTTT. Protein product: CASSLNGEISGNTIYF.

This clone appeared once. The chain employs TRBV6-5 and TRBJ1-6; possible D gene TRBD1, 6 bases. Deletions cut 2 bases from V and 6 bases from J, with 14 bases between. This CDR3 spans 16 amino acids. Germline V gene data show CDR1 as MNHEY and CDR2 as SVGAGI. CDR3 sequence: CASSYRGGAANSPLHF. The CDR3 DNA sequence: TGTGCCAGCAGTTACAGGGGGGGGGCTGCTAATTCACCCCTCCACTTT.

The sample holds one count of this clone. The J gene is TRBJ2-7, the V gene TRBV10-1; 12 bases are shared with TRBD1. The CDR3 runs to 16 residues. V trimming: 4 bases; J trimming: 5 bases; junction bases outside the gene matches: 9. Germline V lookup: CDR1 WNHNN, CDR2 SYGVQD (reference sequence). The CDR3 DNA reads as TGCGCCAGCAGTGTCGGGACAGGGGGCGGTCTAGACGAGCAGTACTTC. Protein: CASSVGTGGGLDEQYF.

This chain connects TRBV7-9 to TRBJ1-2; D possibly corresponds to TRBD1 (6 bases). Trimming took off 2 bases at V and 0 bases at J, with 13 bases between the two ends. This CDR3 contains 16 residues. Germline V lookup: CDR1 SEHNR, CDR2 FQNEAQ (reference sequence). The CDR3 sequence: CASSLSHYRANYGYTF. The CDR3 DNA reads TGTGCCAGCAGCTTATCACATTACAGGGCTAACTATGGCTACACCTTC.

The rearrangement joins TRBV29-1 to TRBJ1-1; a weak D match, TRBD1 (6 bases). CDR1 is SQVTM, CDR2 ANQGSEA, per germline. V lost 7 bases, J lost 4 bases, and 25 bases lay in between. The CDR3 runs to 16 residues. As DNA, the CDR3 is TGCAGCGCGAAGGGGGAGGGAGGAGGGCGCGGCACTGAAGCTTTCTTT. Translation: CSAKGEGGGRGTEAFF.

J is TRBJ2-7 and V is TRBV4-1; D perhaps matches TRBD2 (6 bases). Germline CDR1 MGHRA, CDR2 YSYEKL. The CDR3 consists of 18 residues. V dropped 2 bases and J dropped 3 bases, with 23 bases sitting between them. The CDR3 sequence: CASSQTVSRPGLLYEQYF. The CDR3 DNA reads as TGCGCCAGCAGCCAAACAGTCAGTAGGCCGGGACTTCTCTACGAGCAGTACTTC.

The J gene is TRBJ2-7, the V gene TRBV6-4, with unresolved D. The CDR3 is 15 amino acids. V dropped 2 bases and J dropped 0 bases, with 11 bases sitting between them. Germline CDR1 is MRHNA and CDR2 is SNTAGT. The CDR3: CASSDTYNSSYEQYF. In DNA form, the CDR3 reads TGTGCCAGCAGTGACACCTATAACTCCTCCTACGAGCAGTACTTC.

CDR3 amino acids: CASSDPTSGGSNEQYF. CDR3 DNA sequence: TGTGCCAGCAGTGACCCGACTAGCGGGGGATCCAACGAGCAGTACTTC. V usage is TRBV25-1 and J usage is TRBJ2-7, with 12 bases identical to TRBD2. The CDR3 has 16 residues. Germline V CDR1 and CDR2: MGHDK, SYGVNS. V lost 3 bases and J lost 5; bases outside the gene matches: 8.

V gene TRBV11-3 combines with J gene TRBJ2-5; a possible D gene is TRBD1 (6 bases). The V end was cut by 4 bases, the J end by 5 bases, with 11 bases between. Germline CDR1 SGHNT, CDR2 YENEEA. The CDR3 loop spans 13 amino acids. CDR3 residues: CASSSGAVETQYF. In DNA form, the CDR3 reads TGTGCCAGCAGCTCAGGGGCGGTGGAGACCCAGTACTTC.

The chain combines TRBV23-1 with TRBJ2-1; 9 bases line up with TRBD2. TRBV23-1 is labeled an ORF, and its function is uncertain. With 3 bases clipped from V and 9 bases from J, the junction kept 12 bases outside the gene matches. There are 16 residues in the CDR3. This chain's CDR3 is CASSHLRGRALPEQFF. The CDR3 DNA follows: TGCGCCAGCAGTCACCTTCGCGGGAGGGCCTTACCTGAGCAGTTCTTC.